This T cell receptor beta chain was identified in a study of blood T cell repertoires in COVID-19. Study as a whole: Both acute and convalescent COVID-19 samples were obtained from the United States, Italy and Spain.

Some clones are missing from TCRdb's copy, which holds only in-frame ones; the method was immunoSEQ multiplex PCR. The sample has 150,000 to 200,000 clones; roughly 87% are singletons. This CDR3 is built from 11 residues. V was clipped by 1 base and J by 6 bases, with 4 bases between them. CDR1 is MNHNS, CDR2 SASEGT, per germline. The genes are TRBV6-1 and TRBJ2-7; D not resolved. The TCR sequence derives from a woman in her sixties or seventies with COVID-19, enrolled during active disease. The sequencing sample was made of peripheral blood. The CDR3 here is CASSEGLEQYF. CDR3 bases: TGTGCCAGCAGTGAAGGGCTCGAGCAGTACTTC.